These T cell receptor beta chains were read from a single sample in a study of blood T cell repertoires in COVID-19. TCRdb keeps only in-frame clones here, not all; method: immunoSEQ multiplex PCR. The sample has over 85,000 clones, approximately 90% seen once; the top ten hold around 5.1%. The sequencing input was peripheral blood. All receptors come from a human donor in a cohort sampled during active COVID-19. CDR3s leave out the opening cysteine and the closing phenylalanine or tryptophan.

TRBV4-2 ASSQDRGTNVNSPLH
TRBV6-1 ASSGGLGQVWVPTNEKLF
TRBV11-2 ASSLVAGSPSTDTQY
TRBV27 ASSFRTENTEAF
TRBV9 ASSGKTDTQRANTEAF
TRBV19 ASSMEGAGTGELF
TRBV12-3/TRBV12-4 ASSRDLPYEQY
TRBV4-1 ASSQESSYNSPLH
TRBV27 ASSFLAGQNIQY
TRBV4-3 ASSQDLGTGGLDTEAF
TRBV7-9 ASSLQGWPLLINEQF
TRBV6-2/TRBV6-3 ASSTPGQGTSYEQY
TRBV27 ASRKGTGRIREY
TRBV24-1 ATPYSTYEQY
TRBV5-6 ASSLDRGGNTIY
TRBV29-1 SGDRGDTEAF
TRBV9 ASSVGTNSYEQY
TRBV6-4 ASRELAGGSDTQY
TRBV30 AWSVRLGHPNEKLF
TRBV11-2 ASSLGRDSLTYEQY
TRBV7-3 ASRPGPSGNTIY
TRBV4-2 ASSPPTAVGEQF
TRBV7-6 ASSPFLGPGQGLF
TRBV5-1 ASSPSGAVSGELF
TRBV15 ATSRDSWTGSSPLH
TRBV6-1 ASSEGQRYQETQY
TRBV30 AWSGTGNNYGYT
TRBV6-5 ASSKRTGELF
TRBV5-6 ARGQAANYGYT
TRBV7-9 ASSFGGGAGNQPQH
TRBV2 ASSEAGTAPYEQY
TRBV7-9 ASSPRQAGNTGELF
TRBV10-3 AIRGPTGFLAGPNTIY
TRBV5-1 ASSLELAGAWNEQF
TRBV19 ATTDYSGYT
TRBV10-3 AISDQGAPPNQPQH
TRBV24-1 ATSDFGGSGGYT
TRBV14 ASSQSVVTEAF
TRBV10-3 AISESTGGGAVEQY